The TCR beta chain described here comes from a study of T cells in Graves' hyperthyroidism and ophthalmopathy. For the study at large: Once the initial diagnosis was made, peripheral blood was obtained before any treatment. Study-level results: Also found in blood were most expanded thyroid clonotypes above 0.001.

V lost 4 bases to trimming and J lost 1 base; unmatched junction nucleotides: 1. The CDR3 loop spans 14 amino acids. There were TCR beta CDR3 regions amplified from RNA transcripts. When the TCR CDR3 underwent first-round RT-PCR, the HTBI primer set was used. TCRdb itself ran the multiplex PCR reads through MiXCR, one entry per CDR3 protein. The data show about 600,000 distinct CDR3 sequences, 12% to 15% seen once. This clonotype was seen repeatedly, ten times or more. Antigen unknown. Disease lasting under 3 months, a NOSPECS grade of at least 4, and a Clinical Activity Score of at least 3 were features of the ophthalmopathy patients. Used for diagnoses were clinical symptoms, serum thyroxine and TRAb, thyroid ultrasound and orbital computed tomography.

Sequenced sample: blood. The clonotype comes from a young woman with Graves' ophthalmopathy. The rearrangement links TRBV12-3 or TRBV12-4 to TRBJ1-1, with 9 bases lining up with TRBD1. CDR3 nucleotides: TGTGCCAGCAGTTGGGACAGGGAGAACACTGAAGCTTTCTTT. It encodes CASSWDRENTEAFF.